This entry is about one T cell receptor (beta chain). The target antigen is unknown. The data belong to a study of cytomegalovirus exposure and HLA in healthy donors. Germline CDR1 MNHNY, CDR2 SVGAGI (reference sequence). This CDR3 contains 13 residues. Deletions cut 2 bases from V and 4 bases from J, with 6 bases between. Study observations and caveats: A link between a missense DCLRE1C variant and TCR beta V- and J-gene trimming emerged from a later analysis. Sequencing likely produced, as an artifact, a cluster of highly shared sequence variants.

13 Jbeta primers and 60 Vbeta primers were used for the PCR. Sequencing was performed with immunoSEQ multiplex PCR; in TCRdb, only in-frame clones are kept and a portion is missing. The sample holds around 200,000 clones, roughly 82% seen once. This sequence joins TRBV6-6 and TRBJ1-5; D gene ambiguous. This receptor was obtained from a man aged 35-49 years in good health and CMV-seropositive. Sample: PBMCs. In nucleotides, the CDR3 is TGTGCCAGCAGTTACGGCCAAAATCAGCCCCAGCATTTT. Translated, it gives CASSYGQNQPQHF.